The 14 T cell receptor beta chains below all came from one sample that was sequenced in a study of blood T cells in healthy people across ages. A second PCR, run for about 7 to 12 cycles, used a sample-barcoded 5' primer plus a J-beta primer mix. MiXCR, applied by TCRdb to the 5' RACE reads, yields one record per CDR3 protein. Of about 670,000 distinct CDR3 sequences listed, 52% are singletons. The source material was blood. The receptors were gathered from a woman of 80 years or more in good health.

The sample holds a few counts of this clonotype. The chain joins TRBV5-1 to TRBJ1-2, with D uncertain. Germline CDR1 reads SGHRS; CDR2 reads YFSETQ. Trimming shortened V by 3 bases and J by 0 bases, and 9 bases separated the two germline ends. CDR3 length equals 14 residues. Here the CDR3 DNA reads TGCGCCAGCAGCTCCGCCGCGCCTAACTATGGCTACACCTTC. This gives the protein CASSSAAPNYGYTF.

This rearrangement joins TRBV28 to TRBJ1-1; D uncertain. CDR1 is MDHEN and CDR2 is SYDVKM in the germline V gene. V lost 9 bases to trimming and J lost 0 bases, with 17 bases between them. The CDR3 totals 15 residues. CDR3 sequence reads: CASRPNGLMNTEAFF. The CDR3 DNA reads TGTGCCAGTCGCCCGAACGGGCTCATGAACACTGAAGCTTTCTTT.

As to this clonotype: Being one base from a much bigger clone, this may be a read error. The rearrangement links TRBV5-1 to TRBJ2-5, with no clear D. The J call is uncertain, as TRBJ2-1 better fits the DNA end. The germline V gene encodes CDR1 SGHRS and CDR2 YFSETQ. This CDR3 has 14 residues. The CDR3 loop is CASSLATQQETQFF. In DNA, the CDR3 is TGCGCCAGCAGCTTGGCGACCCAGCAAGAGACCCAGTTCTTC.

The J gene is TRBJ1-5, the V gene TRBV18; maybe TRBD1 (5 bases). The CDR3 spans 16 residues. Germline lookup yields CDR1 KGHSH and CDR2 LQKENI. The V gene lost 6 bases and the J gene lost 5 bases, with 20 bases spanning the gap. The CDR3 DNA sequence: TGTGCCAGCTCCTACCAGGCCAGGGATAAATATCAGCCCCAGCATTTT. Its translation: CASSYQARDKYQPQHF.

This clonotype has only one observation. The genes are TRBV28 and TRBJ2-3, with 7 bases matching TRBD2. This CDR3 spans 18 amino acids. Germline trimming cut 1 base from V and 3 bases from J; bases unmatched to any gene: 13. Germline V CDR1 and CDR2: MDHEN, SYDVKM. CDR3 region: CASSLLWLIGRETDTQYF. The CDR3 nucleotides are TGTGCCAGCAGTTTATTATGGCTGATCGGGCGGGAGACAGATACGCAGTATTTT.

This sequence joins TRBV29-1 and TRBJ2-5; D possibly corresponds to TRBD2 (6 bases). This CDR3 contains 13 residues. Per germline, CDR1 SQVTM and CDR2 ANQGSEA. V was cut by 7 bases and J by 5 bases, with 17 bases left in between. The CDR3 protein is CSAGPAGSETQYF. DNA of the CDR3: TGCAGCGCTGGGCCCGCGGGAAGTGAGACCCAGTACTTC. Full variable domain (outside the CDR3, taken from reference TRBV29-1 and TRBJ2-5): SAVISQKPSRDICQRGTSLTIQCQVDSQVTMMFWYRQQPGQSLTLIATANQGSEATYESGFVIDKFPISRPNLTFSTLTVSNMSPEDSSIYLCSAGPAGSETQYFGPGTRLLVL.

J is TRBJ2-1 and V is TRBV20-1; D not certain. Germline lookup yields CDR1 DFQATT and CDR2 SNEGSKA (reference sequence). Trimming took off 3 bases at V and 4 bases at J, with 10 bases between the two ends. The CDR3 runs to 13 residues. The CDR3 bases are TGCAGTGCTAGCCCCCCCAAATACAATGAGCAGTTCTTC. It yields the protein CSASPPKYNEQFF.

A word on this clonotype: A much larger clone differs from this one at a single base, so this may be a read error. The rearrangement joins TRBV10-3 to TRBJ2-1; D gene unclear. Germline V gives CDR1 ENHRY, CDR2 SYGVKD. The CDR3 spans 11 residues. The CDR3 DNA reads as TGTGCCTCCACTTCCTTCAATGAGCGGTTCTTC. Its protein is CASTSFNERFF.

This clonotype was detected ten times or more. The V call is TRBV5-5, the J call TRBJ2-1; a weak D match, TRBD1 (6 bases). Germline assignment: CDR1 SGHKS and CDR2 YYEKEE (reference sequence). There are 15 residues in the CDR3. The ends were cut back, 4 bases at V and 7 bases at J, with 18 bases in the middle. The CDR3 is CASSHGTIDWNEQFF. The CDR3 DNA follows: TGTGCCAGCAGCCATGGGACAATCGATTGGAATGAGCAGTTCTTC.

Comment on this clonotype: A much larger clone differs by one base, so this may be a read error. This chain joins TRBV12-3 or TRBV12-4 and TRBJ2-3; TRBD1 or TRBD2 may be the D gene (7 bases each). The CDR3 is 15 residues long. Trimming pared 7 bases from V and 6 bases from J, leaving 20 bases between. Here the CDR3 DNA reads TGTGCCAGCAACCCGGGGAGGGACAGAGAGGATACGCAGTATTTT. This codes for CASNPGRDREDTQYF.

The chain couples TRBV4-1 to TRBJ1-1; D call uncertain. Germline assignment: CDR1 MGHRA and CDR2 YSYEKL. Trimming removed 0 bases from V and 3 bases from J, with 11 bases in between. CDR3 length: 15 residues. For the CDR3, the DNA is TGCGCCAGCAGCCAAGAGGAGACCTACTACACTGAAGCTTTCTTT. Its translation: CASSQEETYYTEAFF.

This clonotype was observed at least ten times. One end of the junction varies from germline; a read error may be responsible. The CDR3 DNA follows: TGTGCCAGCAGCTTACTGGGGGGCACAGATACGCAGTATTTT. It encodes CASSLLGGTDTQYF. The V gene is TRBV5-1, the J gene TRBJ2-3, with D perhaps TRBD1 or TRBD2 (5 bases each). Germline CDR1 SGHRS, CDR2 YFSETQ. This CDR3 is built from 14 residues.

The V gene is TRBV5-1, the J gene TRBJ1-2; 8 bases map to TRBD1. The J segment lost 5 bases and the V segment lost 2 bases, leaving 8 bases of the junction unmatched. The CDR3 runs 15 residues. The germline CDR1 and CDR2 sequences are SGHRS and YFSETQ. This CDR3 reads CASSLQHRGAYGYTF. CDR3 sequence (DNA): TGCGCCAGCAGCTTACAACACAGGGGGGCGTATGGCTACACCTTC.

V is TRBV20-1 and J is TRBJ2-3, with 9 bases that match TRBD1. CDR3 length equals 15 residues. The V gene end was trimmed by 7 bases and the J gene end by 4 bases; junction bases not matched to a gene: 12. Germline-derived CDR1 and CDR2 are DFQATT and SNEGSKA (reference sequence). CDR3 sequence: CSVLPGTGFPDTQYF. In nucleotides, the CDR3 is TGCAGTGTACTCCCCGGGACAGGGTTCCCAGATACGCAGTATTTT.